The source of this T cell receptor (beta chain) is a study of blood T cell repertoires in COVID-19. The CDR3 spans 14 residues. The V gene's germline CDR1 is SGDLS and CDR2 YYNGEE. V shed 3 bases and J shed 5 bases, with 12 bases lying between them. Repertoires were generated with immunoSEQ multiplex PCR, while TCRdb's copy carries only in-frame clones and drops some. Among around 300,000 clones listed, over 80% were seen once. The specimen sequenced was PBMCs or T cells enriched from blood (not recorded which). The clonotype comes from a man aged 30 to 39 who had recovered from COVID-19. J is TRBJ1-5 and V is TRBV9, with D possibly being TRBD1 (6 bases). CDR3 sequence (DNA): TGTGCCAGCAGCGCAGACAGGTTCGATCAGCCCCAGCATTTT. Its translation is CASSADRFDQPQHF. The full variable domain, in which reference TRBV9 and TRBJ1-5 provide the parts outside the CDR3, is DSGVTQTPKHLITATGQRVTLRCSPRSGDLSVYWYQQSLDQGLQFLIQYYNGEERAKGNILERFSAQQFPDLHSELNLSSLELGDSALYFCASSADRFDQPQHFGDGTRLSIL.